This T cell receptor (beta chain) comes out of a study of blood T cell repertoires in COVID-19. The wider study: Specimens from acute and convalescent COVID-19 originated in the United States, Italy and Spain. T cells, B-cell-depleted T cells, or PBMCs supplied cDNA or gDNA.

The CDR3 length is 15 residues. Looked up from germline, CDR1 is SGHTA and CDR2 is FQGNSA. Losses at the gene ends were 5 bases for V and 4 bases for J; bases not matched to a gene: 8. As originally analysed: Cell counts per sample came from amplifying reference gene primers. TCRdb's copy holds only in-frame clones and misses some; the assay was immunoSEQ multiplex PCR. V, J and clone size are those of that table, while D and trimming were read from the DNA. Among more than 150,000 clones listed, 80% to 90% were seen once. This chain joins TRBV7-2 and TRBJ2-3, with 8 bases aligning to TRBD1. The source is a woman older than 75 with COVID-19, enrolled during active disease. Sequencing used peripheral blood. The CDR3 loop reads CASSRNGQGSDTQYF. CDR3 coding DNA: TGTGCCAGCAGCAGGAACGGACAGGGATCAGATACGCAGTATTTT.